This T cell receptor beta chain was sequenced in a study of T cell changes during pregnancy in multiple sclerosis. Assay: immunoSEQ multiplex PCR; the TCRdb copy retains only in-frame clones and omits some. This table holds about 59,000 clones, about 93% found once. The V gene lost 1 base and the J gene lost 3 bases, with 22 bases spanning the gap. Germline CDR1 reads SGHAT; CDR2 reads FQNNGV. This CDR3 spans 19 amino acids. The chain joins TRBV11-2 to TRBJ1-3; D unresolved. The material sequenced was CD8+ T cells from peripheral blood mononuclear cells, taken in the third trimester of pregnancy. This receptor was identified in a female donor with multiple sclerosis, enrolled in a pregnancy study. Here the CDR3 reads CASSLGKMAGGKVGNTIYF. The CDR3 nucleotides read TGTGCCAGCAGCTTAGGCAAAATGGCAGGTGGCAAAGTTGGAAACACCATATATTTT.